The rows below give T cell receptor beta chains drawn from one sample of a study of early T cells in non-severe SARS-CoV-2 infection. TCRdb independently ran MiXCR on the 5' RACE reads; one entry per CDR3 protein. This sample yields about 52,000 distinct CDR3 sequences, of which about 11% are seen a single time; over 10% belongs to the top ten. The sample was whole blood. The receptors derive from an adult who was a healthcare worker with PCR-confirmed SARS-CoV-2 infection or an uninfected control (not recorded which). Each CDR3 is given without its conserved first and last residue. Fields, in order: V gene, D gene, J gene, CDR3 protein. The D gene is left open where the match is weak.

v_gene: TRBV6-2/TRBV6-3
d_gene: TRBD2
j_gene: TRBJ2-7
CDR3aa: ACQRLAGAYEQY

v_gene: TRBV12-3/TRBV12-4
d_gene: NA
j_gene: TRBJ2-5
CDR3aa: ATADDREGETQY

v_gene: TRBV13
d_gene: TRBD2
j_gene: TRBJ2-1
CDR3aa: ASSFMGLAPNEQF

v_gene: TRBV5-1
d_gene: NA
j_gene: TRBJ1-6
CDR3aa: ASSLGSNSSPLH

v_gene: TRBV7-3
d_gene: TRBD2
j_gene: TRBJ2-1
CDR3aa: ASSLLAGAGGEQF

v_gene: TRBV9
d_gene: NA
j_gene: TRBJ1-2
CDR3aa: ASSDRTYGYT

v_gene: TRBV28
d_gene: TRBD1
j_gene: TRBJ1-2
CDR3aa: ASSSTQGGYGYT

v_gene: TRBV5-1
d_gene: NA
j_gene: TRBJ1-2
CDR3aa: ASSLATGYGYT

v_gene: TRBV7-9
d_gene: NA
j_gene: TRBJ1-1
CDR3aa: ASSLYHTEAF

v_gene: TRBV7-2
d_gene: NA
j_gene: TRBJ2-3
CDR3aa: ASRDGISTDTQY

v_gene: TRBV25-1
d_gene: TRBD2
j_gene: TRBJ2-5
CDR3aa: ASSVGTSTKTQY

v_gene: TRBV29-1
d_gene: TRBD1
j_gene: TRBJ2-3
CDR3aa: SAGTGSFTDTQY

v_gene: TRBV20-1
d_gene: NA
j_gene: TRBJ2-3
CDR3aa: SASLRRAGENTDTQY

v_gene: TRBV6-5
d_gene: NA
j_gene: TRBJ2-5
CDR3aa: ASSRSPAETQY

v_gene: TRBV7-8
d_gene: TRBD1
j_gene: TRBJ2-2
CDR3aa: ASSPLQTGGPTGELF

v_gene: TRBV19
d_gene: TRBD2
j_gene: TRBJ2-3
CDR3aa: ASSAGQALAGKADTQY

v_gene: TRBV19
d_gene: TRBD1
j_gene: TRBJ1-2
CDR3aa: ASSMGTGRYGYT

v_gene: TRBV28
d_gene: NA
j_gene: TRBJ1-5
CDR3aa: ASSSTGDSNQPQH